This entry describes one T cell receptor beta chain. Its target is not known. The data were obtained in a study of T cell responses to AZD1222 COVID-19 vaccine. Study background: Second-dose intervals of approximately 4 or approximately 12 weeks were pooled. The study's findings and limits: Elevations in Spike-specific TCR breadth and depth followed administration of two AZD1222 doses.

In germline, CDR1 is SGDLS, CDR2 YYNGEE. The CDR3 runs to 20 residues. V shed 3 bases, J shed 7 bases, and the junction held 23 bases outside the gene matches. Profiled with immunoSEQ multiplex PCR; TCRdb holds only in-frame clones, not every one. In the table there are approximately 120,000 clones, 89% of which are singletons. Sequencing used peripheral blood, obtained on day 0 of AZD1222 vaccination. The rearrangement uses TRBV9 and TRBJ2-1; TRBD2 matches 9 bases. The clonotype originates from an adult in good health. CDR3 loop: CASSAPWSHPVAGEGNEQFF. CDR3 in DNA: TGTGCCAGCAGCGCCCCGTGGTCCCATCCCGTAGCGGGAGAAGGGAATGAGCAGTTCTTC. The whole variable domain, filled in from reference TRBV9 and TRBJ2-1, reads DSGVTQTPKHLITATGQRVTLRCSPRSGDLSVYWYQQSLDQGLQFLIQYYNGEERAKGNILERFSAQQFPDLHSELNLSSLELGDSALYFCASSAPWSHPVAGEGNEQFFGPGTRLTVL.